This T cell receptor beta chain originates from a study of Ad26.COV2.S vaccination and SARS-CoV-2 variants. Using immunoSEQ multiplex PCR, the repertoire was profiled, and TCRdb retains in-frame clones only, with some absent. Counted here are approximately 400,000 clones, 70% to 90% occurring once; the ten biggest clones make up about 3.3%. Treatment of the sample: 15 to 20 received Ad26.COV2.S at low or high dose, single or two shots; about 5 received placebo; per-sample allocation not given. It was on day 63 after the first vaccine or placebo injection that samples were taken. Spike of the Wuhan-strain SARS-CoV-2 was expressed by an Ad26 vector, which formed the vaccine. This clone showed up just a few times. Here the sequenced sample was peripheral blood, taken in a trial of Ad26.COV2.S vaccine versus placebo. This receptor was identified in a person between 18 and 60 years old who received the Ad26.COV2.S COVID-19 vaccine or a placebo.

CDR3 sequence reads: CASSQDGYSYNEQFF. The DNA of the CDR3 is TGTGCCAGCAGCCAAGACGGATACTCCTACAATGAGCAGTTCTTC. This chain links TRBV3-1 (or the pseudogene TRBV3-2) with TRBJ2-1; D gene uncertain. This CDR3 contains 15 residues. In germline, CDR1 is LGHDT, CDR2 YNNKEL (reference sequence). The ends were cut back, 0 bases at V and 0 bases at J, with 6 bases in the middle.